Following are 27 T cell receptor beta chains from one sample sequenced in a study of PD-1 blockade in classical Hodgkin lymphoma. TCRdb's table, derived via immunoSEQ multiplex PCR, lists solely in-frame clones and lacks some. The sample records around 66,000 clones, 70% to 80% being singletons. Brentuximab vedotin exposure varied among the patients, all of whom had relapsed after autologous stem cell transplantation. The sample in question was peripheral blood mononuclear cells (PBMCs), obtained before the second cycle of nivolumab. The source of these receptors is a human donor with classical Hodgkin lymphoma.

The chain has TRBV2 and TRBJ2-4, with D possibly TRBD1 on 6 matching bases. V lost 6 bases to trimming and J lost 9 bases, with 15 bases between them. The CDR3 runs to 13 residues. Germline-derived CDR1 and CDR2 are SNHLY and FYNNEI. The DNA of the CDR3 is TGTGCCAGCAGCGGACAGTCCAGAGGCATTCAGTACTTC. Protein: CASSGQSRGIQYF. The variable domain in full, with the rest retrieved from reference TRBV2 and TRBJ2-4, is EPEVTQTPSHQVTQMGQEVILRCVPISNHLYFYWYRQILGQKVEFLVSFYNNEISEKSEIFDDQFSVERPDGSNFTLKIRSTKLEDSAMYFCASSGQSRGIQYFGAGTRLSVL.

V gene TRBV6-5 combines with J gene TRBJ1-2; D may be TRBD1 (5 bases). The CDR3 extends over 15 amino acids. The germline V gene encodes CDR1 MNHEY and CDR2 SVGAGI. Trimming removed 0 bases at V and 9 bases at J, with 17 bases between. As DNA, the CDR3 is TGTGCCAGCAGTTACTCAGTCGGGGGAATTGAACGCTACACCTTC. Translating gives CASSYSVGGIERYTF.

In nucleotides, the CDR3 is TGTGCCAGCAGTTACTCTAGCGGGAATTCCTACAATGAGCAGTTCTTC. Residues: CASSYSSGNSYNEQFF. V is TRBV6-6 and J is TRBJ2-1, with 8 bases fitting TRBD2. CDR3 length: 16 amino acids. Trimming took 0 bases from V and 1 from J; bases not matched to a gene: 2. Germline V gene lookup returns CDR1 MNHNY and CDR2 SVGAGI (reference sequence).

The chain employs TRBV5-6 and TRBJ2-2; 14 bases map to TRBD2. V shed 7 bases, J shed 5 bases, and the junction held 7 bases outside the gene matches. The CDR3 consists of 16 residues. CDR1 is SGHDT and CDR2 is YYEEEE in the germline V gene. This CDR3 reads CASCWGLAGETGELFF. CDR3 coding DNA: TGTGCCAGCTGCTGGGGACTAGCGGGAGAAACCGGGGAGCTGTTTTTT.

This rearrangement joins TRBV7-9 to TRBJ2-2; D gene uncertain. Germline V gives CDR1 SEHNR, CDR2 FQNEAQ (reference sequence). The CDR3 is 11 amino acids. Between the trimmed V and J ends, which lost 1 base and 8 bases, there was a span of 2 bases. CDR3: CASSLEGELFF. In nucleotides, the CDR3 is TGTGCCAGCAGCTTAGAGGGGGAGCTGTTTTTT. The full variable domain, with the rest looked up from reference TRBV7-9 and TRBJ2-2, is DTGVSQNPRHKITKRGQNVTFRCDPISEHNRLYWYRQTLGQGPEFLTYFQNEAQLEKSRLLSDRFSAERPKGSFSTLEIQRTEQGDSAMYLCASSLEGELFFGEGSRLTVL.

The chain is built from TRBV2 and TRBJ2-3; 7 bases fit TRBD1. The CDR3 runs to 12 residues. Per germline, CDR1 SNHLY and CDR2 FYNNEI. The J segment lost 8 bases and the V segment lost 4 bases, leaving 3 bases of the junction unmatched. CDR3 in amino acids: CASSGTGGTQYF. The CDR3, as DNA: TGTGCCAGCAGTGGGACAGGCGGTACGCAGTATTTT.

The chain combines TRBV9 with TRBJ2-1; 7 bases align to TRBD2. Germline lookup yields CDR1 SGDLS and CDR2 YYNGEE. The V gene end was trimmed by 5 bases and the J gene end by 7 bases; junction bases not matched to a gene: 9. The CDR3 runs to 14 residues. The CDR3 spells CASSSGGFGNEQFF. CDR3 nucleotides: TGTGCCAGCAGTTCGGGGGGTTTTGGGAATGAGCAGTTCTTC.

The chain combines TRBV6-6 with TRBJ1-5; 8 nucleotides match TRBD1. The CDR3 has 15 residues. Per germline, CDR1 MNHNY and CDR2 SVGAGI (reference sequence). V lost 4 bases, J lost 3 bases, and 5 bases stayed unmatched. CDR3 loop: CASSSGQGYNQPQHF. The DNA for the CDR3 is TGTGCCAGCAGTTCTGGACAGGGCTACAATCAGCCCCAGCATTTT.

V and J are TRBV5-6 and TRBJ1-3; TRBD1 matches at 10 bases. V lost 4 bases to trimming and J lost 4 bases; unmatched junction nucleotides: 11. There are 17 residues in the CDR3. The V gene's germline CDR1 is SGHDT and CDR2 YYEEEE. The CDR3 nucleotides are TGTGCCAGCAGCCTATACTCGGGACAGGGGAGAGGAAACACCATATATTTT. It yields the protein CASSLYSGQGRGNTIYF. The variable domain in full, with the rest retrieved from reference TRBV5-6 and TRBJ1-3, is DAGVTQSPTHLIKTRGQQVTLRCSPKSGHDTVSWYQQALGQGPQFIFQYYEEEERQRGNFPDRFSGHQFPNYSSELNVNALLLGDSALYLCASSLYSGQGRGNTIYFGEGSWLTVV.

The V and J genes are TRBV5-1 and TRBJ2-1, with 9 positions matching TRBD2. V trimming: 4 bases; J trimming: 4 bases; junction bases outside the gene matches: 9. Germline lookup yields CDR1 SGHRS and CDR2 YFSETQ. The length of the CDR3 is 16 residues. The CDR3 region is CASSPSGASSYNEQFF. The DNA for the CDR3 is TGCGCCAGCAGCCCTAGCGGGGCGTCATCTTACAATGAGCAGTTCTTC.

The table lists this clone with a count of one. The chain is built from TRBV5-1 and TRBJ2-2; the D gene could be TRBD1 or TRBD2 (5 bases each). The V gene lost 3 bases and the J gene lost 0 bases, with 9 bases spanning the gap. The CDR3 has 15 amino acids. CDR1 SGHRS and CDR2 YFSETQ come from the germline V gene. CDR3 in amino acids: CASSWGPSNTGELFF. The DNA of the CDR3 is TGCGCCAGCAGCTGGGGACCCTCGAACACCGGGGAGCTGTTTTTT.

This chain connects TRBV28 to TRBJ1-3; 10 nucleotides agree with TRBD1. The CDR3 totals 16 residues. Trimming at V came to 2 bases and at J to 3 bases, leaving 4 bases not matched to a gene. Germline V CDR1 and CDR2: MDHEN, SYDVKM. CDR3 coding DNA: TGTGCCAGCAGTTTAGGGACAGGGGTTATTGGAAACACCATATATTTT. Protein product: CASSLGTGVIGNTIYF. The full variable domain, rest sourced from reference TRBV28 and TRBJ1-3, is DVKVTQSSRYLVKRTGEKVFLECVQDMDHENMFWYRQDPGLGLRLIYFSYDVKMKEKGDIPEGYSVSREKKERFSLILESASTNQTSMYLCASSLGTGVIGNTIYFGEGSWLTVV.

CDR3 sequence: CASSYETGYSNQPQHF. The DNA for the CDR3 is TGTGCCAGCAGTTACGAGACAGGGTATAGCAATCAGCCCCAGCATTTT. The chain links TRBV6-6 to TRBJ1-5, with 7 positions matching TRBD1. The germline CDR1 and CDR2 sequences are MNHNY and SVGAGI (reference sequence). Germline trimming cut 2 bases from V and 0 bases from J; bases unmatched to any gene: 4. There are 16 residues in the CDR3.

This chain connects TRBV9 to TRBJ2-2, with D possibly being TRBD2 (7 bases). With 4 bases removed from V and 2 bases from J, the gap between germline ends came to 21 bases. The CDR3 covers 18 residues. Germline V gives CDR1 SGDLS, CDR2 YYNGEE. The CDR3 DNA reads as TGTGCCAGCAGCCCGAGGGGTGGGGGGGCCACCAACACCGGGGAGCTGTTTTTT. Translation gives CASSPRGGGATNTGELFF.

This chain links TRBV6-1 with TRBJ2-7, with TRBD1 identical over 9 bases. CDR1 and CDR2 (germline): MNHNS, SASEGT. The trim removed 8 bases at V and 4 bases at J, leaving 9 bases unmatched. The CDR3 loop spans 14 amino acids. The DNA of the CDR3 is TGTGCCAGCGATGCCGGGACAGGGCGTTACGAGCAGTACTTC. It is translated as CASDAGTGRYEQYF.

This sequence joins TRBV19 and TRBJ1-3; D is undetermined. The germline V gene encodes CDR1 LNHDA and CDR2 SQIVND (reference sequence). The CDR3 has 15 residues. V lost 5 bases, J lost 0 bases, and 11 bases lay in between. Here the CDR3 DNA reads TGTGCCAGTAGTTCAGCTATGTTCTCTGGAAACACCATATATTTT. Translation gives CASSSAMFSGNTIYF.

V gene TRBV6-5 combines with J gene TRBJ2-5; TRBD2 aligns across 11 bases. Trimming cost V 6 bases and J 5 bases; bases outside gene matches: 2. Per germline, CDR1 MNHEY and CDR2 SVGAGI. There are 13 residues in the CDR3. The CDR3 region is CASRRLAGETQYF. The CDR3 bases are TGTGCCAGCAGACGACTAGCGGGGGAGACCCAGTACTTC.

The V and J genes are TRBV19 and TRBJ1-5, with a possible D match to TRBD1 (6 bases). The CDR3 sequence is 13 residues long. The V gene's germline CDR1 is LNHDA and CDR2 SQIVND (reference sequence). The V and J ends lost 5 bases and 5 bases respectively, with 10 bases between them. The CDR3 nucleotides are TGTGCCAGTAGTGTGGACAGTGATCAGCCCCAGCATTTT. Its protein product is CASSVDSDQPQHF.

V gene TRBV30 combines with J gene TRBJ1-2, with a weak D call TRBD1 (5 bases). This CDR3 is built from 15 residues. V lost 0 bases, J lost 1 base, and 12 bases lay in between. The germline V gene has CDR1 GTSNPN and CDR2 SVGIG (reference sequence). CDR3 residues: CAWSVWGRYNYGYTF. CDR3 in DNA: TGTGCCTGGAGTGTATGGGGCCGATATAACTATGGCTACACCTTC.

V is TRBV5-1 and J is TRBJ2-2; no clear D. There are 18 residues in the CDR3. Germline values: CDR1 SGHRS, CDR2 YFSETQ. V lost 1 base, J lost 4 bases, and 20 bases lay in between. The CDR3 reads CASSLQAPPPDGTGELFF. The CDR3, as DNA: TGCGCCAGCAGCTTGCAGGCCCCCCCTCCTGACGGCACCGGGGAGCTGTTTTTT. Combining the CDR3 with reference TRBV5-1 and TRBJ2-2 gives the whole variable domain KAGVTQTPRYLIKTRGQQVTLSCSPISGHRSVSWYQQTPGQGLQFLFEYFSETQRNKGNFPGRFSGRQFSNSRSEMNVSTLELGDSALYLCASSLQAPPPDGTGELFFGEGSRLTVL.

A single count supports this clone. The chain has TRBV14 and TRBJ1-2; 7 bases line up with TRBD1. This CDR3 spans 14 amino acids. Germline V lookup: CDR1 SGHDN, CDR2 FVKESK. The V segment lost 4 bases and the J segment 7 bases; nucleotides outside the gene matches: 9. In DNA, the CDR3 is TGTGCCAGCAGCCCTTGGGTAGGGGGCTTTGGCTACACCTTC. Its translation is CASSPWVGGFGYTF. The complete variable domain, with remaining parts taken from reference TRBV14 and TRBJ1-2, reads EAGVTQFPSHSVIEKGQTVTLRCDPISGHDNLYWYRRVMGKEIKFLLHFVKESKQDESGMPNNRFLAERTGGTYSTLKVQPAELEDSGVYFCASSPWVGGFGYTFGSGTRLTVV.

The chain uses TRBV5-1 and TRBJ2-1, with unresolved D. This CDR3 has 13 amino acids. V dropped 0 bases and J dropped 7 bases, with 8 bases sitting between them. CDR1 and CDR2 (germline): SGHRS, YFSETQ. CDR3 loop: CASSLEAWNEQFF. In DNA, the CDR3 is TGCGCCAGCAGCTTGGAGGCCTGGAATGAGCAGTTCTTC. The full variable domain, with the rest looked up from reference TRBV5-1 and TRBJ2-1, is KAGVTQTPRYLIKTRGQQVTLSCSPISGHRSVSWYQQTPGQGLQFLFEYFSETQRNKGNFPGRFSGRQFSNSRSEMNVSTLELGDSALYLCASSLEAWNEQFFGPGTRLTVL.

The chain couples TRBV7-9 to TRBJ1-2; D uncertain. V lost 2 bases and J 5 bases, leaving 6 bases between the germline ends. CDR1 is SEHNR, CDR2 FQNEAQ, per germline (reference sequence). The CDR3 has 12 amino acids. Here the CDR3 DNA reads TGTGCCAGCAGCTTACCAGAGTATGGCTACACCTTC. Residues: CASSLPEYGYTF.

The chain links TRBV5-1 to TRBJ2-3; a weak D match, TRBD1 (5 bases). The V gene's germline CDR1 is SGHRS and CDR2 YFSETQ. Trimming took off 4 bases at V and 1 base at J, with 13 bases between the two ends. The CDR3 spans 15 residues. DNA of the CDR3: TGCGCCAGCAGCCTAGGGGCGGTCGGCACAGATACGCAGTATTTT. Amino acid sequence: CASSLGAVGTDTQYF.

This chain connects TRBV19 to TRBJ2-7, with D perhaps TRBD1 or TRBD2 (6 bases each). The CDR3 is 16 residues long. V lost 5 bases, J lost 1 base, and 18 bases lay in between. CDR1 LNHDA and CDR2 SQIVND come from the germline V gene (reference sequence). The CDR3 DNA follows: TGTGCCAGTAGTGGCCCGGCCGGGGGCATATCCTACGAGCAGTACTTC. It is translated as CASSGPAGGISYEQYF.

This chain uses TRBV28 with TRBJ1-5; 9 bases are shared with TRBD1. J was trimmed by 5 bases and V by 4 bases; bases with no gene match: 12. CDR1 MDHEN and CDR2 SYDVKM come from the germline V gene. This CDR3 comprises 17 residues. CDR3 protein: CASSWSLLTGGYQPQHF. DNA of the CDR3: TGTGCCAGCAGTTGGTCCCTCCTGACAGGGGGATATCAGCCCCAGCATTTT.

The CDR3 protein is CASSLDRGRDGYTF. The CDR3 DNA reads TGTGCCAGCAGCCTGGACAGGGGGCGCGATGGCTACACCTTC. The chain employs TRBV5-4 and TRBJ1-2; TRBD1 matches at 11 bases. CDR3 length equals 14 residues. The germline V gene encodes CDR1 SGHNT and CDR2 YYREEE (reference sequence). J was trimmed by 6 bases and V by 4 bases; bases with no gene match: 5.